The 5 T cell receptor beta chains given below trace back to one sample, sequenced in a study of Ad26.COV2.S vaccination and SARS-CoV-2 variants. Sequencing used immunoSEQ multiplex PCR; TCRdb keeps in-frame clones, though not all of them. The data show a few hundred thousand clones, roughly 88% seen once. Treatment reported: roughly 20 received Ad26.COV2.S at low or high dose, single or two shots; about five received placebo; per-sample allocation not given. On day 63 after the first injection, vaccine and placebo recipients gave samples. Here the sequenced sample was peripheral blood, taken in a trial of Ad26.COV2.S vaccine versus placebo. The receptor source for this set is a person aged 18-60 years who received the Ad26.COV2.S COVID-19 vaccine or a placebo.

The chain has TRBV6-5 and TRBJ2-7, with a weak D call TRBD2 (6 bases). The CDR3 is 14 amino acids. Germline CDR1 reads MNHEY; CDR2 reads SVGAGI. With 2 bases removed from V and 0 bases from J, the gap between germline ends came to 8 bases. CDR3 residues: CASSYAGGSYEQYF. CDR3 DNA: TGTGCCAGCAGTTACGCCGGGGGCTCCTACGAGCAGTACTTC.

This sequence joins TRBV7-9 and TRBJ2-3; D is unclear. The CDR3 covers 13 residues. CDR1 is SEHNR, CDR2 FQNEAQ, per germline (reference sequence). The V end was cut by 4 bases, the J end by 2 bases, with 7 bases between. CDR3 nucleotides: TGTGCCAGCAGCTCCACTCACACAGATACGCAGTATTTT. This encodes CASSSTHTDTQYF.

This chain joins TRBV18 and TRBJ2-6; 9 positions agree with TRBD1. Trimming cost V 0 bases and J 3 bases; bases outside gene matches: 6. This CDR3 has 18 residues. Germline V gives CDR1 KGHSH, CDR2 LQKENI. CDR3 amino acids: CASSPPGTGGFGANVLTF. The CDR3 region has the DNA TGTGCCAGCTCACCACCAGGAACAGGGGGCTTTGGGGCCAACGTCCTGACTTTC.

The rearrangement links TRBV2 to TRBJ1-2; 8 bases line up with TRBD1. Germline lookup yields CDR1 SNHLY and CDR2 FYNNEI. V lost 6 bases to trimming and J lost 4 bases; unmatched junction nucleotides: 7. This CDR3 is built from 14 residues. For the CDR3, the DNA is TGTGCCAGCAGCGCCGGACAGGGACCCTATGGCTACACCTTC. This sequence encodes CASSAGQGPYGYTF.

This clone was seen once. The chain combines TRBV3-1 (or the pseudogene TRBV3-2) with TRBJ1-4; D gene ambiguous. The germline V and J ends were trimmed by 1 base and 6 bases, with 9 bases remaining between them. The germline CDR1 and CDR2 sequences are LGHDT and YNNKEL (reference sequence). The CDR3 spans 14 residues. CDR3 sequence (DNA): TGTGCCAGCAGCCAAGGACCAAGGGATGAAAAACTGTTTTTT. This codes for CASSQGPRDEKLFF.